Listed below are T cell receptor beta chains from one sample, sequenced in a study of cytomegalovirus exposure and HLA in healthy donors. Using immunoSEQ multiplex PCR, the repertoire was profiled, and TCRdb retains in-frame clones only, with some absent. The sample contains approximately 140,000 clones, about 83% of which appear only once. Sequencing used PBMCs. Receptor source: a girl aged 2-10 years in good health and CMV-seronegative. The CDR3 runs from the conserved cysteine through the conserved F or W.

J gene	V gene	CDR3 protein
TRBJ1-4	TRBV7-2	CASSRTGRVGEKLFF
TRBJ1-1	TRBV9	CASSGGQGGTEAFF
TRBJ1-2	TRBV2	CASSDVGSYGYTF
TRBJ2-1	TRBV7-9	CASSPVLAGVHEQFF
TRBJ1-2	TRBV18	CASSPLGGEHGYTF
TRBJ1-1	TRBV28	CASSRPGGTNTEAFF
TRBJ2-1	TRBV5-4	CASSFRAGEGDEQFF
TRBJ1-2	TRBV7-8	CASSLGTGGAGGYTF
TRBJ2-2	TRBV29-1	CSGRQGGDTGELFF
TRBJ2-7	TRBV4-1	CASSQVAGGNEQYF
TRBJ2-3	TRBV5-1	CASSPALGGGTDTQYF
TRBJ2-2	TRBV27	CASSFLAGANTGELFF
TRBJ2-7	TRBV6-1	CASSGAPTSGRLIEYEQYF
TRBJ2-3	TRBV7-2	CASSPNGLGGTDTQYF
TRBJ2-5	TRBV7-9	CASQRGSSAETQYF
TRBJ1-3	TRBV7-2	CASSLVAPSGRSGNTIYF
TRBJ1-1	TRBV28	CASSSEPRGYAFF
TRBJ1-5	TRBV19	CASSIWSVGSNQPQHF
TRBJ2-5	TRBV6-6	CASSSGVGETQYF
TRBJ1-4	TRBV29-1	CSGGTDNNEKLFF
TRBJ1-1	TRBV15	CATSGGRRGNMNTEAFF
TRBJ2-1	TRBV9	CASSTRTGGTFNNEQFF